The T cell receptor beta chain under discussion was sequenced for a study of human T cells and chemical hapten exposure. Study as a whole: Patches with 0.01% DPC went on the upper back, and the tests were read at 6 days.

TCRdb itself ran the RACE reads through MiXCR, one entry per CDR3 protein. The sample includes under 40,000 distinct CDR3 sequences, approximately 10% of them seen just once. This CDR3 comprises 16 residues. The V and J ends lost 0 bases and 4 bases respectively, with 13 bases between them. CDR1 is SGHVS and CDR2 is FNYEAQ in the germline V gene. Time point here: pre-sensitization, week 0. Treatment denoted: therapeutic diphenylcyclopropenone sensitization with weekly scalp DPC. Extraction yielded total RNA from whole blood (unfractionated). The table lists this clonotype with a few counts. This receptor was taken from a man aged 50 to 59 with alopecia areata. Some clones in this sample may be carry-over from other donors' samples. The sequences come from whole blood, collected in connection with sensitization to the hapten diphenylcyclopropenone (DPC). The genes are TRBV7-6 and TRBJ2-1; possibly TRBD2 for D (5 bases). The CDR3 bases are TGTGCCAGCAGCTTAGCGGTCGCGGGTACATACAATGAGCAGTTCTTC. Translating it yields CASSLAVAGTYNEQFF.